The subject of this entry is one TCR beta chain. Germline V gene data show CDR1 as SGHTA and CDR2 as FQGNSA. The CDR3 loop spans 15 amino acids. The V and J ends lost 5 bases and 7 bases, in that order; junction bases with no gene match: 13. The sample originates from a study of blood T cell repertoires in COVID-19. Whole-study context: Collection of acute and convalescent COVID-19 samples took place in the United States, Italy and Spain.

Authors' methods: Amplifying reference gene primers gave estimates of nucleated cell counts. Measured with immunoSEQ multiplex PCR; TCRdb has only the in-frame clones, and not every one. The V and J calls and clone size come from that table; D and trimming were worked out from the DNA. This sample has 61,000 or so clones, with approximately 80% found just once. The TCR was taken from a woman between 70 and 85 years old with acute or convalescent COVID-19. The sample was peripheral blood. This sequence joins TRBV7-2 and TRBJ1-2, with TRBD1 identical over 7 bases. Written as DNA, the CDR3 is TGTGCCAGCAGCCCTGAAGGGGGCGAGTGGCGTGGCTACACCTTC. It yields the protein CASSPEGGEWRGYTF.